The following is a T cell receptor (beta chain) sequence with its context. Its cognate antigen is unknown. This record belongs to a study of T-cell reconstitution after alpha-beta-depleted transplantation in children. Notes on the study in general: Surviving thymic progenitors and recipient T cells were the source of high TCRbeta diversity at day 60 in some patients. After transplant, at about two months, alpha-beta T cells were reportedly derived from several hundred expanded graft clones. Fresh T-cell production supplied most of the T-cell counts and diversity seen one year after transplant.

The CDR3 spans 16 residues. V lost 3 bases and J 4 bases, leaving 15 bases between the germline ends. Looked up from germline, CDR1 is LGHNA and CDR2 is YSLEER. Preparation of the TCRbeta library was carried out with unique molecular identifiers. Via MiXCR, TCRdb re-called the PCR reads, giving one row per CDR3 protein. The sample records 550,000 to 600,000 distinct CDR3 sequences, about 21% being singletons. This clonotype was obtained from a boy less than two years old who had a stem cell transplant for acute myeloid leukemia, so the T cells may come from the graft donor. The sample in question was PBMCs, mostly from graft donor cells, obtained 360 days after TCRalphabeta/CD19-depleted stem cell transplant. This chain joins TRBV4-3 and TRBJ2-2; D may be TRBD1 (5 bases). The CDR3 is CASSHDLGTGTGELFF. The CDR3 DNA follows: TGCGCCAGCAGCCATGATCTCGGTACAGGCACCGGGGAGCTGTTTTTT.